This T cell receptor beta chain is from a study of OX40 agonist ivuxolimab in advanced cancers. Notes on the research overall: The costimulatory receptor OX40 (CD134) was targeted by ivuxolimab, a fully human IgG2 agonistic monoclonal antibody. Prior anti-PD-1, anti-PD-L1 or anti-CTLA-4 therapy was permitted, and approximately 40% of dose-escalation patients had received checkpoint inhibitors. The paper covers the monotherapy dose-escalation part of the phase I ivuxolimab trial, which included N ≈ 57 patients. Of the approximately 54 patients in dose escalation, about 20 had hepatocellular carcinoma, around 15 had melanoma, 9 had renal cell carcinoma and 9 had head and neck cancer. A male proportion of approximately 83% and a mean age of approximately 61 years, ranging from 23 to 79, were recorded for the dose-escalation cohort. Intravenous ivuxolimab was administered to patients every 2 weeks at six dose levels: 0.01, 0.1, 0.3, 1.5, 3 and 10 mg/kg. Peripheral TCRbeta sequencing aimed to test whether ivuxolimab altered TCR sequence diversity and caused clonal T-cell expansion. Partial responses were achieved by three dose-escalation patients, of whom one had hepatocellular carcinoma and two had cutaneous melanoma.

For sequencing of the TCRbeta CDR3 region, genomic DNA was extracted from the sorted cells. The immunoSEQ Assay was used to sequence the TCRbeta CDR3 regions. TCRdb retrieved this table from immuneACCESS and kept in-frame rearrangements only. Not all clones are present; in checked studies, unresolved V genes account for under half, and no reason is known for the remainder. This sample is represented by roughly 74,000 clones; less than 90% of them were singletons. The ten biggest clones cover around 2.1% of the sample. Comment on this clone: Which antigen it targets is not known. Nothing much larger sits one base from this clone, and base qualities are not available.

Overall results and qualifications from the work: Antigen specificity was not determined for the clonally expanded peripheral T cells. Low levels of normalized T-cell clonal expansion were also seen in some nonresponding patients. After ivuxolimab, expanded clones were on average more numerous among CD8+ T cells than among CD4+ T cells. In the 0.1-3.0 mg/kg groups, partial responders were among the patients with the lowest normalized peripheral clonal expansion, particularly in CD8+ T cells. At doses of 0.1 to 3.0 mg/kg, clonal expansion of both CD4+ and CD8+ blood T cells was observed from baseline to week 6.

Patients with autoimmune disease history or receiving systemic immunosuppression were excluded from the trial. Peripheral blood for TCR sequencing was collected from all dose cohorts at baseline, on cycle 4 day 1, and on cycle 7 day 1. Samples came from an open-label, multicenter, first-in-human phase I dose-escalation trial of ivuxolimab. Adults with locally advanced or metastatic head and neck squamous cell, hepatocellular, melanoma or renal cell carcinoma were enrolled in the trial. CD4+ and CD8+ T cells were sorted separately from peripheral blood before TCR sequencing. Sequencing used CD4+ or CD8+ T cells sorted from blood, obtained in a trial of the OX40 agonist ivuxolimab. The TCR originated in an adult with an advanced solid tumor such as melanoma, head and neck, liver or kidney cancer.

CDR3 loop: CASSAGVSGNTIYF. The DNA sequence reads TGTGCCAGCAGCGCAGGAGTCTCTGGAAACACCATATATTTT. The chain joins TRBV9 to TRBJ1-3; the D gene is not confidently resolved. Including the terminal cysteine and phenylalanine, the CDR3 comprises 14 residues. The DNA shown is the 42-base CDR3, in frame from base 1. From a lookup of the germline V gene, CDR1 and CDR2 are SGDLS and YYNGEE. The V end loses 3 bases and the J end loses 0 bases, and a stretch of 7 bases separates them.